This TCR beta chain was found in a study of CD8 T cells in Susac syndrome. This CDR3 spans 15 amino acids. Germline V gene sequence: CDR1 LGHDT, CDR2 YNNKEL (reference sequence). The V end lost 0 bases, the J end lost 0 bases, and 8 bases lay between the germline ends. RNA, at about 0.45 to 1 ug, was reverse transcribed with random hexamers. TCRdb reprocessed the immunoSEQ multiplex PCR reads via MiXCR and lists one record per CDR3 protein. The sample records over 70,000 distinct CDR3 sequences, around 96% being singletons. Material: CD8+ T cells from PBMCs. The gene calls are TRBV3-1 and TRBJ2-5; tentative D call: TRBD2 (6 bases). This TCR derives from a human donor with Susac syndrome. This CDR3 reads CASSQDPGDQETQYF. The CDR3 DNA sequence: TGTGCCAGCAGCCAAGATCCGGGAGACCAAGAGACCCAGTACTTC.